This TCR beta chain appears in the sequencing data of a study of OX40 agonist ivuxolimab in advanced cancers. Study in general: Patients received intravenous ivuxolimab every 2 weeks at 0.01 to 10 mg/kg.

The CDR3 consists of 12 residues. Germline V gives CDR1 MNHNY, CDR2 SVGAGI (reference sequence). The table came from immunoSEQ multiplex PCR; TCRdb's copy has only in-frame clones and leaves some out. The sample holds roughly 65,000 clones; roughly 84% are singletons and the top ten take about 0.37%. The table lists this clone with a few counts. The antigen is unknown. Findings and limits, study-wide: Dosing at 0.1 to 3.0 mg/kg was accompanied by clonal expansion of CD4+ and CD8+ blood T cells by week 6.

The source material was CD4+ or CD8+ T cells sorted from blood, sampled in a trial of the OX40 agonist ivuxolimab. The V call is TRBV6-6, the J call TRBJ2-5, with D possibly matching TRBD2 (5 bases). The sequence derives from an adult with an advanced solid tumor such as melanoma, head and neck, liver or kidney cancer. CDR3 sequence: CATSAAEETQYF. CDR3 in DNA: TGTGCTACATCAGCGGCAGAAGAGACCCAGTACTTC.